Following are 27 T cell receptor beta chains from one sample sequenced in a study of graft-versus-host responses after intestinal transplantation. The data were produced by immunoSEQ multiplex PCR, yet TCRdb's version contains in-frame clones alone and is incomplete. The sample has about 100,000 clones, roughly 87% seen once. The antigens of these receptors remain unknown. Sequenced here: unstimulated CD4+ T cells sorted from spleen or lymph node cells, sampled before transplant. The receptors shown here come from a human donor who was the organ donor for an intestinal transplant.

The chain employs TRBV15 and TRBJ2-5, with a weak D call TRBD2 (6 bases). The CDR3 loop spans 12 amino acids. V lost 4 bases and J 3 bases, leaving 6 bases between the germline ends. Germline-derived CDR1 and CDR2 are LNHNV and YYDKDF (reference sequence). This CDR3 is CATSTGEETQYF. DNA of the CDR3: TGTGCCACCAGCACGGGGGAAGAGACCCAGTACTTC.

This sequence joins TRBV29-1 and TRBJ2-2, with 8 bases aligning to TRBD2. The CDR3 spans 14 residues. With 4 bases clipped from V and 3 bases from J, the junction kept 4 bases outside the gene matches. CDR1 and CDR2 from the germline V gene are SQVTM and ANQGSEA. The CDR3, as DNA: TGCAGCGTTGTTCGGGAGGGGGACACCGGGGAGCTGTTTTTT. Its translation: CSVVREGDTGELFF.

This chain joins TRBV5-1 and TRBJ1-1; 8 bases line up with TRBD1. Germline V gene data show CDR1 as SGHRS and CDR2 as YFSETQ. Germline trimming cut 1 base from V and 3 bases from J; bases unmatched to any gene: 2. The CDR3 totals 14 residues. The CDR3 loop reads CASSLTGGDTEAFF. In DNA, the CDR3 is TGCGCCAGCAGCTTGACAGGGGGGGACACTGAAGCTTTCTTT.

About this clone: The sample contains more than one DNA sequence encoding this CDR3. The V call is TRBV6-5, the J call TRBJ2-7; TRBD1 aligns across 11 bases. Germline V gene lookup returns CDR1 MNHEY and CDR2 SVGAGI. The CDR3 consists of 15 residues. Germline trimming cut 0 bases from V and 3 bases from J; bases unmatched to any gene: 1. CDR3 nucleotide sequence: TGTGCCAGCAGTTACTCCGGGACAGGGGGCTACGAGCAGTACTTC. Translation: CASSYSGTGGYEQYF.

The CDR3 DNA follows: TGTGCCAGCAGTGGATCAGGGCTAAATACGCAGTATTTT. Protein sequence: CASSGSGLNTQYF. The gene calls are TRBV6-1 and TRBJ2-3; a weak D match, TRBD1 (5 bases). This CDR3 is 13 amino acids long. Germline V gives CDR1 MNHNS, CDR2 SASEGT. Trimming removed 4 bases from V and 7 bases from J, with 12 bases in between.

The chain employs TRBV18 and TRBJ2-2, with a tentative D call TRBD1 (5 bases). The germline CDR1 and CDR2 sequences are KGHSH and LQKENI. The CDR3 loop spans 16 amino acids. V dropped 3 bases and J dropped 0 bases, with 11 bases sitting between them. CDR3 sequence: CASSPKPQANTGELFF. Written as DNA, the CDR3 is TGTGCCAGCTCACCTAAACCACAGGCGAACACCGGGGAGCTGTTTTTT.

The chain employs TRBV2 and TRBJ2-6, with a possible D match to TRBD1 (6 bases). CDR1 and CDR2 (germline): SNHLY, FYNNEI. CDR3 length: 15 residues. Trimming shortened V by 6 bases and J by 3 bases, and 12 bases separated the two germline ends. CDR3 DNA sequence: TGTGCCAGCAGCTCCCAGGGGTATGGGGCCAACGTCCTGACTTTC. It specifies CASSSQGYGANVLTF.

This clone has just one count. The genes are TRBV11-3 and TRBJ2-1; D may be TRBD2 (6 bases). The CDR3 sequence is 12 residues long. Trimming stripped 2 bases from V and 8 bases from J, with 7 bases between. Per germline, CDR1 SGHNT and CDR2 YENEEA. The CDR3 spells CASSLSGDEQFF. In DNA form, the CDR3 reads TGTGCCAGCAGCTTATCGGGGGATGAGCAGTTCTTC.

This chain uses TRBV7-8 with TRBJ1-2; D uncertain. Trimming took off 1 base at V and 4 bases at J, with 10 bases between the two ends. The CDR3 is 14 residues long. Per the germline V gene, CDR1 is SGHVS and CDR2 is FQNEAQ. The DNA for the CDR3 is TGTGCCAGCAGCTTAGAGTTTGGGGTCTATGGCTACACCTTC. This codes for CASSLEFGVYGYTF. The complete variable domain, with remaining parts taken from reference TRBV7-8 and TRBJ1-2, reads GAGVSQSPRYKVAKRGQDVALRCDPISGHVSLFWYQQALGQGPEFLTYFQNEAQLDKSGLPSDRFFAERPEGSVSTLKIQRTQQEDSAVYLCASSLEFGVYGYTFGSGTRLTVV.

This chain links TRBV4-2 with TRBJ2-7; D gene unclear. This CDR3 comprises 17 residues. Germline V gene sequence: CDR1 LGHNA, CDR2 YNFKEQ. Trimming left V 1 base short and J 2 bases short, with 18 bases between. CDR3 sequence: CASSQVPNAQRAYEQYF. CDR3 nucleotide sequence: TGTGCCAGCAGCCAAGTACCCAACGCACAGAGAGCCTACGAGCAGTACTTC.

V gene TRBV2 combines with J gene TRBJ2-3, with TRBD1 matching over 11 bases. With 8 bases clipped from V and 3 bases from J, the junction kept 1 base outside the gene matches. Germline CDR1 SNHLY, CDR2 FYNNEI. The CDR3 has 13 amino acids. As DNA, the CDR3 is TGTGCCAGCGGACAGGGGGCAACAGATACGCAGTATTTT. This translates into CASGQGATDTQYF.

A few counts support this clone. The chain links TRBV11-2 to TRBJ2-7, with a tentative D call TRBD1 (5 bases). CDR1 is SGHAT and CDR2 is FQNNGV in the germline V gene. The ends were cut back, 3 bases at V and 0 bases at J, with 9 bases in the middle. The CDR3 runs 14 residues. As DNA, the CDR3 is TGTGCCAGCAGCTTTGTCACAGGCTCCTACGAGCAGTACTTC. As protein: CASSFVTGSYEQYF.

V usage is TRBV5-1 and J usage is TRBJ2-4, with D unresolved. The CDR3 runs 13 residues. The V and J ends lost 3 bases and 7 bases respectively, with 11 bases between them. Germline V gene sequence: CDR1 SGHRS, CDR2 YFSETQ. The CDR3 loop is CASSSNQRNIQYF. The CDR3 DNA reads as TGCGCCAGCAGCTCCAACCAGAGGAACATTCAGTACTTC.

The V call is TRBV18, the J call TRBJ2-3, with D unclear. V lost 5 bases, J lost 3 bases, and 9 bases lay in between. The V gene's germline CDR1 is KGHSH and CDR2 LQKENI. This CDR3 is 13 amino acids long. CDR3 loop: CASSVGMTDTQYF. The CDR3 DNA sequence: TGTGCCAGCTCAGTGGGTATGACAGATACGCAGTATTTT.

CDR3 loop: CASQPSIAYQPQHF. Here the CDR3 DNA reads TGTGCCAGCCAACCCTCCATAGCCTATCAGCCCCAGCATTTT. J is TRBJ1-5 and V is TRBV28, with D unclear. The CDR3 has 14 amino acids. CDR1 is MDHEN and CDR2 is SYDVKM in the germline V gene. Trimming shortened V by 8 bases and J by 5 bases, and 16 bases separated the two germline ends.

The chain uses TRBV6-1 and TRBJ2-7, with D possibly TRBD1 on 6 matching bases. Trimming stripped 4 bases from V and 4 bases from J, with 11 bases between. CDR1 and CDR2 from the germline V gene are MNHNS and SASEGT. CDR3 length: 13 amino acids. In DNA form, the CDR3 reads TGTGCCAGCAGTGTCCAGGGGTTATACGAGCAGTACTTC. Amino acids: CASSVQGLYEQYF.

The rearrangement uses TRBV4-1 and TRBJ2-4; TRBD1 matches at 8 bases. V shed 0 bases and J 1 base; nucleotides not matched to a gene: 14. CDR3 size: 20 residues. Germline CDR1 MGHRA, CDR2 YSYEKL. CDR3 sequence: CASSQESGIPQGEAKNIQYF. DNA for the CDR3: TGCGCCAGCAGCCAAGAGTCGGGGATACCACAGGGGGAGGCCAAAAACATTCAGTACTTC.

The V call is TRBV11-2, the J call TRBJ1-6; weak D call: TRBD1 (5 bases). CDR3 length: 17 residues. Germline values: CDR1 SGHAT, CDR2 FQNNGV. The V end lost 5 bases, the J end lost 9 bases, and 23 bases lay between the germline ends. The CDR3 DNA follows: TGTGCCAGCAGCCCAGTGGGCCAGGGCATCGCGGCTTCACCCCTCCACTTT. The encoded protein is CASSPVGQGIAASPLHF.

This clone was counted between two and nine times. The rearrangement joins TRBV10-1 to TRBJ1-3, with 7 bases identical to TRBD1. In germline, CDR1 is WNHNN, CDR2 SYGVQD (reference sequence). The length of the CDR3 is 15 residues. Trimming cost V 7 bases and J 0 bases; bases outside gene matches: 6. CDR3 in DNA: TGCGCCAGCACACCGACAGGGAACTCTGGAAACACCATATATTTT. Amino acids: CASTPTGNSGNTIYF.

The chain is built from TRBV7-2 and TRBJ2-7; D possibly uses TRBD1 or TRBD2 (6 bases each). The CDR3 consists of 15 residues. CDR1 and CDR2 from the germline V gene are SGHTA and FQGNSA. The V gene lost 1 base and the J gene lost 1 base, with 11 bases spanning the gap. For the CDR3, the DNA is TGTGCCAGCAGCTTAGAGGGGGGCGATTCCTACGAGCAGTACTTC. Translation: CASSLEGGDSYEQYF.

The chain carries TRBV19 and TRBJ2-5, with a possible D match to TRBD1 (6 bases). The CDR3 is 12 amino acids. Germline assignment: CDR1 LNHDA and CDR2 SQIVND (reference sequence). Trimming removed 5 bases at V and 4 bases at J, with 8 bases between. The CDR3 DNA reads TGTGCCAGTAGTCTCAGGGGAGAGACCCAGTACTTC. It encodes CASSLRGETQYF.

The genes are TRBV19 and TRBJ2-7; maybe TRBD1 (6 bases). The germline CDR1 and CDR2 sequences are LNHDA and SQIVND (reference sequence). Trimming shortened V by 3 bases and J by 4 bases, and 25 bases separated the two germline ends. The CDR3 is 18 residues long. Here the CDR3 reads CASSISFSGQLFLYEQYF. The CDR3 DNA sequence: TGTGCCAGTAGTATTAGTTTCTCAGGACAGCTGTTTTTGTACGAGCAGTACTTC.

This chain joins TRBV6-6 and TRBJ2-4; no definite D call. Trimming took 4 bases from V and 7 from J, leaving 8 bases between them. CDR1 and CDR2 (germline): MNHNY, SVGAGI (reference sequence). The CDR3 loop spans 12 amino acids. DNA of the CDR3: TGTGCCAGCAGTTTCATTGATAACATTCAGTACTTC. It specifies CASSFIDNIQYF.

This chain joins TRBV18 and TRBJ1-5, with a weak D call TRBD1 (5 bases). Deletions cut 6 bases from V and 6 bases from J, with 18 bases between. CDR3 length: 15 amino acids. CDR1 and CDR2 from the germline V gene are KGHSH and LQKENI. Here the CDR3 DNA reads TGTGCCAGCTCTAACCCCCCGCAGGGCACTCAGCCCCAGCATTTT. Translating it yields CASSNPPQGTQPQHF.

J is TRBJ1-1 and V is TRBV5-6; TRBD1 agrees at 9 bases. V gave up 7 bases and J gave up 1 base; unmatched junction bases: 11. The CDR3 runs 16 residues. CDR1 and CDR2 from the germline V gene are SGHDT and YYEEEE. The CDR3 DNA is TGTGCCAGCGGCCCTGGGACAGGGTGGGGGAACACTGAAGCTTTCTTT. Its protein is CASGPGTGWGNTEAFF.

The V and J genes are TRBV7-3 and TRBJ2-6, with no clear D. The CDR3 contains 14 residues. The germline CDR1 and CDR2 sequences are SGHTA and FQGTGA. The V end lost 8 bases, the J end lost 0 bases, and 8 bases lay between the germline ends. This chain's CDR3 is CASGKGSGANVLTF. The CDR3, as DNA: TGTGCCAGCGGAAAGGGCTCTGGGGCCAACGTCCTGACTTTC.

The rearrangement joins TRBV7-9 to TRBJ1-1; no definite D call. The CDR3 is made up of 14 amino acids. Germline V lookup: CDR1 SEHNR, CDR2 FQNEAQ (reference sequence). Trimming cost V 0 bases and J 3 bases, with 8 bases left between them. For the CDR3, the DNA is TGTGCCAGCAGCTTAGCGAGAATTGACACTGAAGCTTTCTTT. Translated: CASSLARIDTEAFF.